These 23 T cell receptor beta chains share one sample of origin, sequenced in a study of cytotoxic CD8 clonotypes in ibrutinib-treated CLL. Produced via immunoSEQ multiplex PCR; TCRdb's table is partial and in-frame only. The repertoire holds 110,000 to 150,000 clones, with roughly 90% as singletons. The material sequenced was PBMCs, taken after 12 months of ibrutinib treatment. The receptors stem from a human donor with chronic lymphocytic leukemia.

The chain recombines TRBV27 with TRBJ1-3; 12 bases map to TRBD1. The germline V gene has CDR1 MNHEY and CDR2 SMNVEV (reference sequence). V lost 2 bases to trimming and J lost 4 bases; unmatched junction nucleotides: 6. The CDR3 runs to 17 residues. The CDR3 DNA reads as TGTGCCAGCAGTTTAATGGGACAGGGGGCGTCAGGAAACACCATATATTTT. As protein: CASSLMGQGASGNTIYF.

The rearrangement joins TRBV7-9 to TRBJ2-5; D not resolved. The V end lost 3 bases, the J end lost 3 bases, and 17 bases lay between the germline ends. This CDR3 comprises 16 residues. CDR1 is SEHNR and CDR2 is FQNEAQ in the germline V gene (reference sequence). CDR3 DNA: TGTGCCAGCAGCTTTGGACCCAATGCACTGAAAGAGACCCAGTACTTC. Residues: CASSFGPNALKETQYF.

The chain couples TRBV6-6 to TRBJ2-5; 7 nucleotides agree with TRBD1. The ends lost 7 bases at V and 3 bases at J; junction bases unmatched: 5. The CDR3 runs 13 residues. Germline values: CDR1 MNHNY, CDR2 SVGAGI (reference sequence). As DNA, the CDR3 is TGTGCCAGCAAACTAACAGGGGAAGAGACCCAGTACTTC. Protein sequence: CASKLTGEETQYF.

The gene calls are TRBV10-2 and TRBJ1-2; D gene unclear. The V end lost 2 bases, the J end lost 0 bases, and 19 bases lay between the germline ends. Looked up from germline, CDR1 is WSHSY and CDR2 is SAAADI. CDR3 size: 18 residues. CDR3 DNA sequence: TGCGCCAGCAGTGAGGACTCGGAGCCCCTATATTCTAACTATGGCTACACCTTC. Its translation: CASSEDSEPLYSNYGYTF.

The chain uses TRBV6-6 and TRBJ2-7; a possible D gene is TRBD1 (6 bases). Trimming pared 8 bases from V and 1 base from J, leaving 15 bases between. The CDR3 length is 14 residues. The germline V gene encodes CDR1 MNHNY and CDR2 SVGAGI (reference sequence). CDR3 residues: CASQDRRLSYEQYF. CDR3 nucleotide sequence: TGTGCCAGCCAAGACAGGAGGCTATCCTACGAGCAGTACTTC.

This clone was found once. The rearrangement uses TRBV11-3 and TRBJ2-2; 12 positions agree with TRBD2. V dropped 8 bases and J dropped 6; count of bases not matched to a gene: 4. The CDR3 spans 14 residues. CDR1 SGHNT and CDR2 YENEEA come from the germline V gene. The CDR3 is CASRTSGKSGELFF. The CDR3 DNA sequence: TGTGCCAGCCGGACTAGCGGGAAATCCGGGGAGCTGTTTTTT.

This clone has only one observation. The CDR3 bases are TGTGCCATCAGTGAGTCACCAGGGACTGAAGCTTTCTTT. Translated, it gives CAISESPGTEAFF. The chain couples TRBV10-3 to TRBJ1-1; weak D call: TRBD1 (5 bases). The V and J ends lost 0 bases and 5 bases respectively, with 7 bases between them. The germline V gene encodes CDR1 ENHRY and CDR2 SYGVKD. The CDR3 length is 13 residues.

The chain carries TRBV11-3 and TRBJ2-1; perhaps D is TRBD1 or TRBD2 (6 bases each). Trimming left V 5 bases short and J 7 bases short, with 18 bases between. Germline CDR1 is SGHNT and CDR2 is YENEEA. There are 15 residues in the CDR3. The CDR3 DNA sequence: TGTGCCAGCAGCGAAGGGACCAAGGGGGGAAATGAGCAGTTCTTC. Its protein is CASSEGTKGGNEQFF. The full variable domain, its missing parts supplied by reference TRBV11-3 and TRBJ2-1, is EAGVVQSPRYKIIEKKQPVAFWCNPISGHNTLYWYLQNLGQGPELLIRYENEEAVDDSQLPKDRFSAERLKGVDSTLKIQPAELGDSAVYLCASSEGTKGGNEQFFGPGTRLTVL.

The V and J genes are TRBV7-2 and TRBJ1-2, with TRBD1 identical over 9 bases. This CDR3 has 13 residues. The germline CDR1 and CDR2 sequences are SGHTA and FQGNSA. V shed 4 bases and J 7 bases; nucleotides not matched to a gene: 4. The CDR3 protein is CASSSMTGGGYTF. The CDR3 DNA reads TGTGCCAGCAGCTCTATGACAGGGGGTGGCTACACCTTC.

CDR3 loop: CASSQVTYNEQFF. In nucleotides, the CDR3 is TGTGCCAGCAGCCAAGTAACTTACAATGAGCAGTTCTTC. The chain combines TRBV14 with TRBJ2-1; D uncertain. The germline V gene encodes CDR1 SGHDN and CDR2 FVKESK. V was trimmed by 1 base and J by 4 bases, leaving 5 bases between them. The CDR3 is 13 amino acids. The full variable domain, in which reference TRBV14 and TRBJ2-1 provide the parts outside the CDR3, is EAGVTQFPSHSVIEKGQTVTLRCDPISGHDNLYWYRRVMGKEIKFLLHFVKESKQDESGMPNNRFLAERTGGTYSTLKVQPAELEDSGVYFCASSQVTYNEQFFGPGTRLTVL.

The chain links TRBV27 to TRBJ1-4; no reliable D call. The V end lost 6 bases, the J end lost 5 bases, and 7 bases lay between the germline ends. This CDR3 contains 12 residues. Germline V gene lookup returns CDR1 MNHEY and CDR2 SMNVEV (reference sequence). This CDR3 reads CASRRLNEKLFF. For the CDR3, the DNA is TGTGCCAGCAGACGGTTAAATGAAAAACTGTTTTTT.

The V call is TRBV2, the J call TRBJ2-1, with 10 bases matching TRBD1. J gave up 7 bases and V 8 bases, and 11 bases lay outside the gene matches. Per the germline V gene, CDR1 is SNHLY and CDR2 is FYNNEI. The CDR3 is made up of 15 amino acids. The CDR3 here is CASPEGQGVGNEQFF. The CDR3 DNA follows: TGTGCCAGCCCGGAAGGACAGGGGGTCGGGAATGAGCAGTTCTTC.

This clone was picked up one time. The chain couples TRBV4-2 to TRBJ1-2; D remains ambiguous. The CDR3 consists of 16 residues. CDR1 is LGHNA, CDR2 YNFKEQ, per germline. Between the trimmed V and J ends, which lost 0 bases and 5 bases, there was a span of 16 bases. Here the CDR3 DNA reads TGTGCCAGCAGCCAAGATGTCCGCCAGTTCTTATATGGCTACACCTTC. This translates into CASSQDVRQFLYGYTF.

The chain recombines TRBV6-5 with TRBJ2-3; the D is unclear. Germline CDR1 MNHEY, CDR2 SVGAGI. The CDR3 runs 15 residues. V was cut by 6 bases and J by 0 bases, with 13 bases left in between. The CDR3 spells CASRPVGVSTDTQYF. The DNA of the CDR3 is TGTGCCAGCAGACCGGTCGGAGTCAGCACAGATACGCAGTATTTT.

The CDR3 sequence is CASSLEQGASEQYF. In DNA form, the CDR3 reads TGCGCCAGCAGCTTGGAACAGGGGGCAAGCGAGCAGTACTTC. This sequence joins TRBV5-1 and TRBJ2-7, with TRBD1 identical over 9 bases. The ends lost 0 bases at V and 6 bases at J; junction bases unmatched: 4. The CDR3 spans 14 residues. Germline V gene data show CDR1 as SGHRS and CDR2 as YFSETQ. Complete variable domain (other parts from reference TRBV5-1 and TRBJ2-7): KAGVTQTPRYLIKTRGQQVTLSCSPISGHRSVSWYQQTPGQGLQFLFEYFSETQRNKGNFPGRFSGRQFSNSRSEMNVSTLELGDSALYLCASSLEQGASEQYFGPGTRLTVT.

This clone has only one observation. The genes are TRBV4-3 and TRBJ2-3; 10 bases fit TRBD2. The V and J ends lost 0 bases and 6 bases, in that order; junction bases with no gene match: 9. This CDR3 has 17 amino acids. CDR1 is LGHNA and CDR2 is YSLEER in the germline V gene. Here the CDR3 DNA reads TGCGCCAGCAGCCAAGATCTGGCTAGCGGGAGTAAGGATACGCAGTATTTT. Protein product: CASSQDLASGSKDTQYF.

The chain employs TRBV27 and TRBJ1-2, with D possibly TRBD1 on 6 matching bases. Trimming removed 2 bases at V and 4 bases at J, with 11 bases between. The CDR3 contains 14 residues. Germline V gives CDR1 MNHEY, CDR2 SMNVEV (reference sequence). CDR3 sequence: CASSLGGAGYGYTF. The CDR3 bases are TGTGCCAGCAGTTTAGGGGGGGCTGGCTATGGCTACACCTTC.

The chain couples TRBV27 to TRBJ2-5, with 7 bases fitting TRBD1. CDR1 MNHEY and CDR2 SMNVEV come from the germline V gene (reference sequence). J gave up 5 bases and V 3 bases, and 12 bases lay outside the gene matches. The length of the CDR3 is 16 residues. The CDR3 coding sequence is TGTGCCAGCAGTTTCTCCCGACAGGGCTTCAGGGAGACCCAGTACTTC. Its translation: CASSFSRQGFRETQYF.

V usage is TRBV28 and J usage is TRBJ2-1; 8 bases are a match to TRBD2. CDR3 length equals 15 residues. Germline V lookup: CDR1 MDHEN, CDR2 SYDVKM. The V and J ends lost 5 bases and 4 bases, in that order; junction bases with no gene match: 7. The CDR3 nucleotides are TGTGCCAGCAGTGGTGCTAGCGGGCTTTACAATGAGCAGTTCTTC. This translates into CASSGASGLYNEQFF. Together with reference TRBV28 and TRBJ2-1, the CDR3 gives the full variable domain: DVKVTQSSRYLVKRTGEKVFLECVQDMDHENMFWYRQDPGLGLRLIYFSYDVKMKEKGDIPEGYSVSREKKERFSLILESASTNQTSMYLCASSGASGLYNEQFFGPGTRLTVL.

V is TRBV6-5 and J is TRBJ2-7; TRBD2 matches 7 bases. Germline-derived CDR1 and CDR2 are MNHEY and SVGAGI. Trimming took 0 bases from V and 3 from J; bases not matched to a gene: 2. The CDR3 contains 14 residues. The CDR3 sequence is CASSYSERGYEQYF. The DNA of the CDR3 is TGTGCCAGCAGTTACTCTGAGCGGGGCTACGAGCAGTACTTC.

This chain uses TRBV19 with TRBJ2-5; possible D gene TRBD1, 5 bases. V lost 4 bases and J 4 bases, leaving 16 bases between the germline ends. Germline loops: CDR1 LNHDA, CDR2 SQIVND (reference sequence). The CDR3 length is 15 residues. CDR3 in amino acids: CASSTRQGWGETQYF. The CDR3 DNA follows: TGTGCCAGTAGTACGCGGCAGGGTTGGGGAGAGACCCAGTACTTC.

The V gene is TRBV10-1, the J gene TRBJ2-1, with D tentatively TRBD2 (5 bases). CDR3 length: 12 amino acids. V lost 4 bases and J 8 bases, leaving 9 bases between the germline ends. Germline CDR1 reads WNHNN; CDR2 reads SYGVQD (reference sequence). The DNA for the CDR3 is TGCGCCAGCAGTGGGAATAGCGATGAGCAGTTCTTC. Its translation: CASSGNSDEQFF.

Comment on this clone: Other DNA sequences in this sample translate to the same CDR3. The genes are TRBV9 and TRBJ2-2, with unresolved D. The germline V and J ends were trimmed by 2 bases and 2 bases, with 1 base remaining between them. Germline V gene data show CDR1 as SGDLS and CDR2 as YYNGEE. CDR3 size: 12 residues. As DNA, the CDR3 is TGTGCCAGCAGCGTTAACACCGGGGAGCTGTTTTTT. Its translation is CASSVNTGELFF.